The 23 T cell receptor beta chains presented below share a single source sample, sequenced in a study of T cell responses to AZD1222 COVID-19 vaccine. Clones were read by immunoSEQ multiplex PCR, and TCRdb kept only the in-frame ones, dropping some. The sample yields some 22,000 clones, around 82% seen once. This sample comprised peripheral blood, obtained on day 0 of AZD1222 vaccination. These receptors were collected from an adult in good health.

A single count supports this clone. The chain employs TRBV6-5 and TRBJ2-1; D unclear. The CDR3 is 14 amino acids. Trimming cost V 0 bases and J 2 bases, with 5 bases left between them. Germline lookup yields CDR1 MNHEY and CDR2 SVGAGI. CDR3 nucleotide sequence: TGTGCCAGCAGTTACTCGGCAGCCTACAATGAGCAGTTCTTC. This sequence encodes CASSYSAAYNEQFF.

V and J are TRBV18 and TRBJ2-1, with 7 bases fitting TRBD2. V gave up 3 bases and J gave up 6 bases; unmatched junction bases: 11. This CDR3 spans 16 amino acids. Looked up from germline, CDR1 is KGHSH and CDR2 is LQKENI. CDR3: CASSPFGGSSLNEQFF. The CDR3 DNA follows: TGTGCCAGCTCACCTTTTGGCGGGAGTTCCCTCAATGAGCAGTTCTTC.

The CDR3 loop is CASSPGGSQPQHF. CDR3 DNA: TGTGCCAGCTCACCGGGGGGGAGTCAGCCCCAGCATTTT. V and J are TRBV18 and TRBJ1-5, with D possibly TRBD1 on 5 matching bases. V was cut by 3 bases and J by 6 bases, with 9 bases left in between. CDR1 is KGHSH, CDR2 LQKENI, per germline. This CDR3 comprises 13 residues. The variable domain in full, completed from reference TRBV18 and TRBJ1-5, reads NAGVMQNPRHLVRRRGQEARLRCSPMKGHSHVYWYRQLPEEGLKFMVYLQKENIIDESGMPKERFSAEFPKEGPSILRIQQVVRGDSAAYFCASSPGGSQPQHFGDGTRLSIL.

The rearrangement uses TRBV29-1 and TRBJ2-3; 7 nucleotides align to TRBD1. V was clipped by 0 bases and J by 2 bases; unmatched bases: 11. Germline V lookup: CDR1 SQVTM, CDR2 ANQGSEA. The CDR3 sequence is 17 residues long. This chain's CDR3 is CSVEDGEGTVTTDTQYF. CDR3 nucleotide sequence: TGCAGCGTTGAAGATGGAGAAGGGACAGTAACCACAGATACGCAGTATTTT.

This chain connects TRBV18 to TRBJ2-1, with D perhaps matching TRBD2 (5 bases). Germline-derived CDR1 and CDR2 are KGHSH and LQKENI. The CDR3 sequence is 15 residues long. Trimming pared 3 bases from V and 7 bases from J, leaving 16 bases between. CDR3 nucleotides: TGTGCCAGCTCACCCCGGGAAGACGCGGCTAATGAGCAGTTCTTC. Its translation is CASSPREDAANEQFF.

The chain links TRBV11-2 to TRBJ2-5, with no clear D. V was shortened by 5 bases and J by 2 bases, with 9 bases between the two germline ends. Per the germline V gene, CDR1 is SGHAT and CDR2 is FQNNGV. The CDR3 extends over 13 amino acids. The CDR3 protein is CASSPDVQETQYF. The DNA of the CDR3 is TGTGCCAGCAGCCCGGACGTACAAGAGACCCAGTACTTC. The full variable domain, rest sourced from reference TRBV11-2 and TRBJ2-5, is EAGVAQSPRYKIIEKRQSVAFWCNPISGHATLYWYQQILGQGPKLLIQFQNNGVVDDSQLPKDRFSAERLKGVDSTLKIQPAKLEDSAVYLCASSPDVQETQYFGPGTRLLVL.

Only one count was recorded for this clone. This chain connects TRBV27 to TRBJ1-3; D gene uncertain. V shed 7 bases and J shed 0 bases, with 7 bases lying between them. CDR1 and CDR2 (germline): MNHEY, SMNVEV (reference sequence). The CDR3 has 13 amino acids. DNA for the CDR3: TGTGCCAGCAAGACACTCTCTGGAAACACCATATATTTT. It translates to CASKTLSGNTIYF.

The V call is TRBV7-9, the J call TRBJ2-1; a weak D match, TRBD1 (6 bases). V was trimmed by 5 bases and J by 5 bases, leaving 16 bases between them. CDR1 is SEHNR and CDR2 is FQNEAQ in the germline V gene (reference sequence). The CDR3 spans 15 residues. The CDR3: CASSNRDNVNNEQFF. CDR3 DNA: TGTGCCAGCAGCAACCGGGACAACGTAAACAATGAGCAGTTCTTC.

V usage is TRBV7-9 and J usage is TRBJ1-1; D perhaps matches TRBD1 (5 bases). Germline assignment: CDR1 SEHNR and CDR2 FQNEAQ (reference sequence). V was cut by 4 bases and J by 3 bases, with 12 bases left in between. CDR3 length: 14 residues. The CDR3 loop reads CASSSRGGDTEAFF. CDR3 sequence (DNA): TGTGCCAGCAGCTCTAGGGGTGGGGACACTGAAGCTTTCTTT.

The rearrangement joins TRBV19 to TRBJ2-2; D might be TRBD1 (6 bases). From germline, CDR1 is LNHDA and CDR2 SQIVND (reference sequence). The germline V and J ends were trimmed by 4 bases and 1 base, with 10 bases remaining between them. This CDR3 has 15 amino acids. CDR3 region: CASSTNRVNTGELFF. The CDR3 bases are TGTGCCAGTAGTACAAACAGGGTGAACACCGGGGAGCTGTTTTTT. Full variable domain (remainder filled in from reference TRBV19 and TRBJ2-2): DGGITQSPKYLFRKEGQNVTLSCEQNLNHDAMYWYRQDPGQGLRLIYYSQIVNDFQKGDIAEGYSVSREKKESFPLTVTSAQKNPTAFYLCASSTNRVNTGELFFGEGSRLTVL.

This clone was recorded only once. V usage is TRBV11-3 and J usage is TRBJ2-3; 7 bases map to TRBD2. The trim removed 3 bases at V and 0 bases at J, leaving 3 bases unmatched. Per the germline V gene, CDR1 is SGHNT and CDR2 is YENEEA. This CDR3 has 15 residues. DNA for the CDR3: TGTGCCAGCAGCTTTGGTAGCGGGAGCACAGATACGCAGTATTTT. This sequence encodes CASSFGSGSTDTQYF.

The V call is TRBV19, the J call TRBJ2-7; 9 bases are a match to TRBD1. V lost 5 bases, J lost 4 bases, and 6 bases stayed unmatched. CDR1 and CDR2 (germline): LNHDA, SQIVND (reference sequence). The CDR3 runs to 14 residues. CDR3 sequence (DNA): TGTGCCAGTAGTGATACAGGGGGCGGGTACGAGCAGTACTTC. Translated, it gives CASSDTGGGYEQYF.

The chain has TRBV7-9 and TRBJ2-5; TRBD1 might be the D (5 bases). There are 13 residues in the CDR3. Germline assignment: CDR1 SEHNR and CDR2 FQNEAQ (reference sequence). The ends were cut back, 1 base at V and 7 bases at J, with 10 bases in the middle. The CDR3 nucleotides are TGTGCCAGCAGCTTAGGGGGCACACGGACCCAGTACTTC. Amino acids: CASSLGGTRTQYF.

This clone was observed a handful of times. The chain has TRBV6-2 or TRBV6-3 and TRBJ2-5, with no clear D. CDR1 is MNHEY, CDR2 SVGEGT, per germline. V lost 6 bases to trimming and J lost 4 bases, with 9 bases between them. The CDR3 has 12 residues. The CDR3 region is CASSTVIETQYF. In DNA form, the CDR3 reads TGTGCCAGCAGCACAGTAATAGAGACCCAGTACTTC.

The V call is TRBV20-1, the J call TRBJ2-1; D gene ambiguous. CDR3 size: 10 residues. V was pared by 3 bases and J by 5 bases, with 2 bases between. Germline CDR1 and CDR2: DFQATT and SNEGSKA (reference sequence). This CDR3 is CSARNNEQFF. CDR3 sequence (DNA): TGCAGTGCTAGGAACAATGAGCAGTTCTTC.

J is TRBJ1-1 and V is TRBV6-5; D is perhaps TRBD1 (6 bases). This CDR3 is built from 15 residues. Trimming cost V 0 bases and J 5 bases, with 13 bases left between them. From germline, CDR1 is MNHEY and CDR2 SVGAGI. CDR3 bases: TGTGCCAGCAGTTACTCGATACAGGGAGGAACTGAAGCTTTCTTT. Translation: CASSYSIQGGTEAFF.

The chain has TRBV5-1 and TRBJ2-2; 7 nucleotides line up with TRBD1. CDR1 and CDR2 (germline): SGHRS, YFSETQ. V lost 4 bases, J lost 4 bases, and 7 bases stayed unmatched. The CDR3 is made up of 15 amino acids. The CDR3 coding sequence is TGCGCCAGCAGCCCGACAGGGTCTGGCACCGGGGAGCTGTTTTTT. This gives the protein CASSPTGSGTGELFF.

The V call is TRBV15, the J call TRBJ1-2; D gene unclear. CDR3 size: 14 residues. Germline V CDR1 and CDR2: LNHNV, YYDKDF (reference sequence). Trimming stripped 4 bases from V and 6 bases from J, with 15 bases between. The CDR3 reads CATSTVRGRNGYTF. The CDR3, as DNA: TGTGCCACCAGCACCGTTCGAGGAAGGAATGGCTACACCTTC.

The chain recombines TRBV7-3 with TRBJ2-1, with 13 bases identical to TRBD2. The CDR3 spans 15 residues. Germline V gene sequence: CDR1 SGHTA, CDR2 FQGTGA. V shed 5 bases, J shed 6 bases, and the junction held 4 bases outside the gene matches. CDR3 residues: CASSQGLAGPNEQFF. CDR3 coding DNA: TGTGCCAGCAGCCAGGGACTAGCGGGACCCAATGAGCAGTTCTTC.

The rearrangement uses TRBV19 and TRBJ2-7; TRBD1 agrees at 9 bases. Trimming at V came to 5 bases and at J to 5 bases, leaving 7 bases not matched to a gene. This CDR3 comprises 14 residues. CDR1 and CDR2 from the germline V gene are LNHDA and SQIVND (reference sequence). CDR3 residues: CASSPGTGNDEQYF. DNA for the CDR3: TGTGCCAGTAGTCCCGGGACAGGGAACGACGAGCAGTACTTC.

This clone came up once. J is TRBJ2-4 and V is TRBV30; 11 bases align to TRBD1. Germline CDR1 and CDR2: GTSNPN and SVGIG (reference sequence). V shed 3 bases, J shed 3 bases, and the junction held 4 bases outside the gene matches. CDR3 length: 15 residues. CDR3: CAWSWTGGFKNIQYF. In DNA form, the CDR3 reads TGTGCCTGGAGCTGGACAGGGGGCTTCAAAAACATTCAGTACTTC.

This clone was observed once. The chain links TRBV5-5 to TRBJ2-3; 10 nucleotides match TRBD2. The ends lost 1 base at V and 2 bases at J; junction bases unmatched: 7. This CDR3 region has 17 residues. Germline V gene data show CDR1 as SGHKS and CDR2 as YYEKEE (reference sequence). The CDR3: CASSLKASGGHTDTQYF. CDR3 bases: TGTGCCAGCAGCTTGAAGGCTAGCGGGGGCCACACAGATACGCAGTATTTT.

The J gene is TRBJ2-4, the V gene TRBV7-9, with no clear D. The CDR3 consists of 18 residues. V was trimmed by 5 bases and J by 0 bases, leaving 20 bases between them. CDR1 and CDR2 (germline): SEHNR, FQNEAQ (reference sequence). CDR3 sequence reads: CASSLGRSTSVAKNIQYF. The CDR3 DNA reads as TGTGCCAGCAGCCTAGGAAGGTCGACTTCGGTAGCCAAAAACATTCAGTACTTC.